This T cell receptor beta chain was sequenced during a study of cytomegalovirus exposure and HLA in healthy donors. Study-level results: In a later analysis, a missense DCLRE1C variant was linked to TCR beta V- and J-gene trimming. Reported findings show TCR beta sequences accurately forecast HLA-A and HLA-B alleles in most subjects. A few of the chains that were CMV-associated were confirmed in vitro to be specific for CMV antigens.

Looked up from germline, CDR1 is LGHNA and CDR2 is YNFKEQ. After removal of 3 bases from V and 4 bases from J, the junction contained 3 bases not matched to a gene. This CDR3 is 15 amino acids long. While unrecorded immune exposures were likely, the donors were nominally healthy when sampled. This clone was seen more than once but under ten times. Its target is unknown. This specimen includes other DNA sequences encoding the same CDR3. PCR used 60 Vbeta primers and 13 Jbeta primers. Repertoires were generated with immunoSEQ multiplex PCR, while TCRdb's copy carries only in-frame clones and drops some. The table shows approximately 180,000 clones, with about 75% occurring only once.

The sequenced sample was PBMCs. This receptor was obtained from a man aged 40-49 years in good health and CMV-seropositive. The chain couples TRBV4-2 to TRBJ2-7, with 13 bases that match TRBD2. CDR3 coding DNA: TGTGCCAGCAGCCACCGACTAGCGGGAGGATACGAGCAGTACTTC. Its protein is CASSHRLAGGYEQYF.